The text below deals with one T cell receptor (beta chain). The sample is drawn from a study of cytomegalovirus exposure and HLA in healthy donors. PCR primers comprised 60 Vbeta and 13 Jbeta primers. Method: immunoSEQ multiplex PCR; TCRdb's copy keeps in-frame clones and lacks some. Among roughly 120,000 clones listed, 55% to 75% were seen once. Trimming took 0 bases from V and 1 from J, leaving 6 bases between them. The CDR3 covers 14 residues. CDR1 SGHNT and CDR2 YYREEE come from the germline V gene (reference sequence). The receptor was isolated from a man aged 25 to 40 in good health and CMV-seropositive. Material: PBMCs. The chain combines TRBV5-4 with TRBJ2-3; D may be TRBD2 (5 bases). CDR3 residues: CASSLGTGTDTQYF. The CDR3 DNA follows: TGTGCCAGCAGCTTGGGGACTGGCACAGATACGCAGTATTTT.